This TCR beta chain is from a study of T cell changes during pregnancy in multiple sclerosis. CDR3 length equals 15 residues. V was pared by 4 bases and J by 8 bases, with 20 bases between. Germline loops: CDR1 MNHEY, CDR2 SVGAGI. The method was immunoSEQ multiplex PCR; TCRdb's version includes in-frame clones alone and lacks a portion of them. The table shows under 110,000 clones, with 75% to 95% occurring only once. The source of this sequence is a female donor with multiple sclerosis, enrolled in a pregnancy study. The chain has TRBV6-5 and TRBJ1-2; perhaps TRBD1 as D (5 bases). The sample here was peripheral blood, taken in the second trimester of pregnancy. This chain's CDR3 is CASSSPDIPLRGYTF. DNA of the CDR3: TGTGCCAGCAGTTCCCCGGACATTCCCTTGAGGGGCTACACCTTC.